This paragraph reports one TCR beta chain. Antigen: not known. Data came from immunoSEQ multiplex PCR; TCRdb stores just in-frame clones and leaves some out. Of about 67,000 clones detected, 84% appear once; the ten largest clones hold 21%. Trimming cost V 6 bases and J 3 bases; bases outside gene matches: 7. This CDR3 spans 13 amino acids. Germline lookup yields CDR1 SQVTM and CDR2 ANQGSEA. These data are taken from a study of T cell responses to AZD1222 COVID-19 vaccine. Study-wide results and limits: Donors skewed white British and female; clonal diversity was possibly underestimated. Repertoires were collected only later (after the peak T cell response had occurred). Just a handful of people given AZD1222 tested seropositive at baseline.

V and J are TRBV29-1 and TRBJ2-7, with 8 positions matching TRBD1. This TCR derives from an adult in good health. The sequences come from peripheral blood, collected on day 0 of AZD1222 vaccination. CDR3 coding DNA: TGCAGCGTCGCTCGGGACAGGCACTACGAGCAGTACTTC. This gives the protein CSVARDRHYEQYF.